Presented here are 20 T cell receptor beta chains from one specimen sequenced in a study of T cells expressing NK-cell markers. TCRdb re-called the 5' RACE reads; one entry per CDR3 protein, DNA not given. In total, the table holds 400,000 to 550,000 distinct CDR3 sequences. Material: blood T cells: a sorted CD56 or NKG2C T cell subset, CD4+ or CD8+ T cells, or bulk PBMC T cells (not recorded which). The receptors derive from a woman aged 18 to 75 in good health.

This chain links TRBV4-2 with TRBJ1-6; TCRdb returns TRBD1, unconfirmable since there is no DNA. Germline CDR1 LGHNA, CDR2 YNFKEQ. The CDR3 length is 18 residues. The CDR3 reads CASSQGDSYGSYNSPLHF.

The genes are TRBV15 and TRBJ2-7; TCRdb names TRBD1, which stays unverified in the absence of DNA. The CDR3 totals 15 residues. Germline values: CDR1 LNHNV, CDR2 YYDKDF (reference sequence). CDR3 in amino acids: CATSRPVEATYEQYF.

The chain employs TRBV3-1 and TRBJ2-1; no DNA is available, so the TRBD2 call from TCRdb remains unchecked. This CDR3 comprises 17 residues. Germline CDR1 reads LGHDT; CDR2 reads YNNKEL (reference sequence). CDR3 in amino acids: CASSQDWGRAFIHEQFF.

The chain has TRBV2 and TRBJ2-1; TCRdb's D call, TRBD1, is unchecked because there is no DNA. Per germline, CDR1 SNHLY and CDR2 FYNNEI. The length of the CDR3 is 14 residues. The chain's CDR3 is CASMRDRGHNEQFF. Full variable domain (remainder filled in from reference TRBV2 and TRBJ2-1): EPEVTQTPSHQVTQMGQEVILRCVPISNHLYFYWYRQILGQKVEFLVSFYNNEISEKSEIFDDQFSVERPDGSNFTLKIRSTKLEDSAMYFCASMRDRGHNEQFFGPGTRLTVL.

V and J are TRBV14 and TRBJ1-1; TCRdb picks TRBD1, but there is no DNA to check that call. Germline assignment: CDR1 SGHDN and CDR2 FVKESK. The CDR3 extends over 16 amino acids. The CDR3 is CASSLGSLKLNTEAFF.

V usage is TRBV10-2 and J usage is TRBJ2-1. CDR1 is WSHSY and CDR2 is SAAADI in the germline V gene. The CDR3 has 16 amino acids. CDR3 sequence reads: CASSDQKGRSYNEQFF.

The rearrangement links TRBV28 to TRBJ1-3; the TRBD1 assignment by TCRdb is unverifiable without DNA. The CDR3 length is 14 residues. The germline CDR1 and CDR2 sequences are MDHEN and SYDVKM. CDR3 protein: CATAPGGVGNTIYF.

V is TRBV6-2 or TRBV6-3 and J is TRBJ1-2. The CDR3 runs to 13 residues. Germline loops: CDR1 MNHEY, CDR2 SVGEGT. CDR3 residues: CASSYAEDYGYTF.

CDR3 sequence reads: CASSLAGTLTAPSSYNEQFF. The chain joins TRBV7-2 to TRBJ2-1; TCRdb reports TRBD1, a call that lacks DNA to check it against. CDR1 and CDR2 from the germline V gene are SGHTA and FQGNSA. The CDR3 loop spans 20 amino acids.

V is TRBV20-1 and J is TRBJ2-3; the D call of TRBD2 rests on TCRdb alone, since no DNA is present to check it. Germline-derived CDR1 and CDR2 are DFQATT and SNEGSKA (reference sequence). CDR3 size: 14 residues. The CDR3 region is CSAPTSGVPDTQYF.

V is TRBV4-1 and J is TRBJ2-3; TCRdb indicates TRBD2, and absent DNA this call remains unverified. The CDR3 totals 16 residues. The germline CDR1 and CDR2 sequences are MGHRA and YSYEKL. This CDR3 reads CASSQLLLAGADTQYF.

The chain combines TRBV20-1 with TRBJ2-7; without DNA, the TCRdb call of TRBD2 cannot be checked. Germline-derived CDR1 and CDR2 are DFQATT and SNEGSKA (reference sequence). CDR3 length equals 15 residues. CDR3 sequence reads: CSARSDRGLVNEQYF.

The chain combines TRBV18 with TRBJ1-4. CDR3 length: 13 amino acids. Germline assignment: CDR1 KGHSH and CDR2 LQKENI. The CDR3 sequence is CASSPPRREKLFF.

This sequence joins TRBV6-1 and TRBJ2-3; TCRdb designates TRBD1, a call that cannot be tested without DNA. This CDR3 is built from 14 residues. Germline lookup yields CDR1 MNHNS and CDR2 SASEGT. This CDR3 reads CASSRRQDTDTQYF.

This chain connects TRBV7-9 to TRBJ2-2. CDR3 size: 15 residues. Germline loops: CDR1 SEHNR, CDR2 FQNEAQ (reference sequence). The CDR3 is CASSLDQIRTGELFF.

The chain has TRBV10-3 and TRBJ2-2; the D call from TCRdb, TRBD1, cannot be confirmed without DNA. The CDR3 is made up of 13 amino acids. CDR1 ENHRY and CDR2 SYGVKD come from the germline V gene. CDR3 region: CAISPGQTGELFF.

The CDR3 loop is CASSYSIGQGGQETQYF. The gene calls are TRBV6-5 and TRBJ2-5; TCRdb names TRBD2, which stays unverified in the absence of DNA. This CDR3 comprises 17 residues. Germline-derived CDR1 and CDR2 are MNHEY and SVGAGI.

The CDR3 region is CASSEPGQGAFGAFF. The gene calls are TRBV12-3 or TRBV12-4 and TRBJ1-1; TCRdb reports TRBD1, a call that lacks DNA to check it against. There are 15 residues in the CDR3.

This chain's CDR3 is CASSLGQSPTEAFF. The rearrangement joins TRBV7-2 to TRBJ1-1; TCRdb designates TRBD1, a call that cannot be tested without DNA. Germline V gives CDR1 SGHTA, CDR2 FQGNSA. This CDR3 is built from 14 residues.

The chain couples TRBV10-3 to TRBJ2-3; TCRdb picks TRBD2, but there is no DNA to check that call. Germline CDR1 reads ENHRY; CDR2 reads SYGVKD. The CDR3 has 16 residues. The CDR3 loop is CAISQGLAGGADTQYF.